The subject of this entry is one TCR beta chain. The V end was cut by 5 bases, the J end by 0 bases, with 2 bases between. Germline V gene lookup returns CDR1 DFQATT and CDR2 SNEGSKA (reference sequence). The CDR3 length is 11 residues. RNA in amounts of about 0.5 to 1 ug was reverse transcribed with random hexamers. TCR beta CDR3 was amplified by immunoSEQ multiplex PCR. This amplification extended across 54 Vbeta and 13 Jbeta segments. Via MiXCR, TCRdb re-called the immunoSEQ multiplex PCR reads, giving one row per CDR3 protein. This sample yields more than 110,000 distinct CDR3 sequences, of which approximately 95% are seen a single time; 0.27% belongs to the top ten. Sequencing targeted TCR beta in T cells from blood (CD8+ and CD4+). The healthy controls were matched to patients by age and sex. TEMRA cells were FACS-enriched and CD8+ and CD4+ T cells negatively isolated. The entry originates in a study of CD8 T cells in Susac syndrome.

The sequence came from a human donor in good health. The sequenced sample consisted of CD8+ T cells from PBMCs. This chain uses TRBV20-1 with TRBJ1-3; D is uncertain. The CDR3 loop reads CSADSGNTIYF. DNA for the CDR3: TGCAGTGCTGACTCTGGAAACACCATATATTTT.